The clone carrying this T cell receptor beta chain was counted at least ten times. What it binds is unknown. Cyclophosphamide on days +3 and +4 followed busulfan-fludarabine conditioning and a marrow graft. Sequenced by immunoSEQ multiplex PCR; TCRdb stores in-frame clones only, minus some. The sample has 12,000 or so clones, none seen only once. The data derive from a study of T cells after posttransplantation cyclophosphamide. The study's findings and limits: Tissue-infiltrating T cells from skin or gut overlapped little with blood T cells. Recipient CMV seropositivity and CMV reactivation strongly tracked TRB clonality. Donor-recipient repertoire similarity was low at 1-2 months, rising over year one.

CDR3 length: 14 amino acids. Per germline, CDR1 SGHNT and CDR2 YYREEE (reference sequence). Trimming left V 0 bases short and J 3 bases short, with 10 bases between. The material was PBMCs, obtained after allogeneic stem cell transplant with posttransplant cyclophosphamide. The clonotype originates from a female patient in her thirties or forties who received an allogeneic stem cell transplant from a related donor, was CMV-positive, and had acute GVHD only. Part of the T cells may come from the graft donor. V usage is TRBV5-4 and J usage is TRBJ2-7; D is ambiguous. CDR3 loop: CASSLGGNIYEQYF. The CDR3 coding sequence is TGTGCCAGCAGCTTGGGCGGCAATATCTACGAGCAGTACTTC.